This TCR beta chain appears in the sequencing data of a study of shared clonotypes between healthy human individuals. A remark on this clone: What it recognizes is unknown.

The assay was immunoSEQ multiplex PCR, and TCRdb's table has in-frame clones only and misses some. The data contain some 2,400,000 clones, approximately 94% of them seen just once; the ten biggest clones take up 0.1% to 0.15%. General observations from the study: A handful of donors shared about 5% of their naive CD4 clonotypes.

The CDR3 sequence is 13 residues long. The germline CDR1 and CDR2 sequences are GTSNPN and SVGIG (reference sequence). J gave up 6 bases and V 3 bases, and 2 bases lay outside the gene matches. The TCR sequence derives from a man between 18 and 35 years old in good health. The genes are TRBV30 and TRBJ2-7; 13 positions agree with TRBD2. Sequencing was done on a sample of naive CD4+ T cells sorted from blood. Subset described: CD45RA+ positively selected. The CDR3 here is CAWSRTSGGEQYF. For the CDR3, the DNA is TGTGCCTGGAGCCGGACTAGCGGGGGCGAGCAGTACTTC.